Shown below are 20 T cell receptor beta chains from a single sample sequenced in a study of human T cells and chemical hapten exposure. TCRdb reprocessed the RACE reads with MiXCR, giving one entry per CDR3 protein. The data show tens of thousands of distinct CDR3 sequences, about 8.9% seen once. Time point indicated: pre-sensitization, week 0. The treatment denotes: therapeutic diphenylcyclopropenone sensitization with weekly scalp DPC. This material consisted of whole blood, taken in connection with sensitization to the hapten diphenylcyclopropenone (DPC). The receptors were gathered from a middle-aged woman with alopecia areata. Some clones in this sample may be carry-over from other donors' samples.

This clonotype came up many times. V is TRBV20-1 and J is TRBJ1-6; TRBD1 might be the D (6 bases). Trimming stripped 1 base from V and 9 bases from J, with 19 bases between. CDR1 and CDR2 (germline): DFQATT, SNEGSKA (reference sequence). This CDR3 has 16 amino acids. The CDR3 DNA reads TGCAGTGCTAGAGTGGGAGGGGGGGCAAGTGGTTCACCCCTCCACTTT. Protein product: CSARVGGGASGSPLHF.

This clonotype was detected only a few times. V is TRBV6-6 and J is TRBJ2-3; possibly TRBD1 for D (6 bases). CDR1 and CDR2 (germline): MNHNY, SVGAGI (reference sequence). Trimming left V 5 bases short and J 6 bases short, with 18 bases between. CDR3 length equals 15 residues. CDR3 loop: CASSPSGPQGDTQYF. CDR3 DNA: TGTGCCAGCAGTCCATCGGGGCCTCAGGGGGATACGCAGTATTTT.

This clonotype was observed a handful of times. The chain links TRBV29-1 to TRBJ2-1; no clear D. The CDR3 length is 13 residues. Trimming cost V 7 bases and J 0 bases, with 10 bases left between them. CDR1 is SQVTM, CDR2 ANQGSEA, per germline. In nucleotides, the CDR3 is TGCAGCGCCGACGGTATCTCCTACAATGAGCAGTTCTTC. Its protein product is CSADGISYNEQFF.

This clonotype was seen repeatedly, ten times or more. The rearrangement joins TRBV7-2 to TRBJ1-2; possible D gene TRBD1, 6 bases. This CDR3 has 15 amino acids. CDR1 and CDR2 (germline): SGHTA, FQGNSA. Trimming stripped 0 bases from V and 2 bases from J, with 10 bases between. CDR3 residues: CASSLAAQGNYGYTF. CDR3 nucleotides: TGTGCCAGCAGCTTAGCGGCGCAGGGGAACTATGGCTACACCTTC.

The CDR3 reads CASSFLDQPQHF. As DNA, the CDR3 is TGTGCCAGCAGTTTTTTGGATCAGCCCCAGCATTTT. The chain employs TRBV27 and TRBJ1-5, with D hard to call. This CDR3 spans 12 amino acids. V lost 3 bases, J lost 5 bases, and 5 bases lay in between. CDR1 and CDR2 from the germline V gene are MNHEY and SMNVEV (reference sequence).

Remarks on this clonotype: The junction shows a germline mismatch at one end, possibly a read error. This chain joins TRBV5-1 and TRBJ2-1; D gene ambiguous. Per germline, CDR1 SGHRS and CDR2 YFSETQ. This CDR3 contains 16 residues. The CDR3 region has the DNA TGCACCAGCAGCTTGGGCCCCCCCAACTCCTACAATGAGCAGTTCTTC. Its translation: CTSSLGPPNSYNEQFF.

The chain uses TRBV12-3 or TRBV12-4 and TRBJ2-1; no definite D call. The ends were cut back, 7 bases at V and 7 bases at J, with 8 bases in the middle. The CDR3 totals 11 residues. The CDR3 DNA follows: TGTGCCAGCACTCCCGCGAATGAGCAGTTCTTC. Amino acid sequence: CASTPANEQFF.

This clonotype was seen only a few times. The gene calls are TRBV20-1 and TRBJ2-1; 8 nucleotides agree with TRBD2. The CDR3 consists of 14 residues. Trimming cost V 1 base and J 3 bases; bases outside gene matches: 2. Germline assignment: CDR1 DFQATT and CDR2 SNEGSKA (reference sequence). CDR3 loop: CSARGGGNYNEQFF. The CDR3 DNA reads TGCAGTGCTAGAGGCGGGGGGAACTACAATGAGCAGTTCTTC.

This clonotype showed up many times. The gene calls are TRBV12-3 or TRBV12-4 and TRBJ2-7; D unresolved. V lost 6 bases to trimming and J lost 7 bases, with 10 bases between them. This CDR3 spans 11 amino acids. The CDR3 sequence: CASRQFGEQYF. CDR3 DNA sequence: TGTGCCAGCAGACAATTCGGGGAGCAGTACTTC.

In this sample, this clonotype turned up a few times. The chain recombines TRBV20-1 with TRBJ2-1; TRBD2 might be the D (6 bases). This CDR3 region has 14 residues. Germline-derived CDR1 and CDR2 are DFQATT and SNEGSKA (reference sequence). V gave up 2 bases and J gave up 3 bases, with 11 bases separating them. The CDR3 reads CSARHGGNYNEQFF. DNA for the CDR3: TGCAGTGCTAGACACGGGGGAAACTACAATGAGCAGTTCTTC.

The genes are TRBV7-2 and TRBJ2-5; weak D call: TRBD1 (5 bases). The CDR3 totals 17 residues. CDR1 and CDR2 from the germline V gene are SGHTA and FQGNSA. V was pared by 4 bases and J by 2 bases, with 20 bases between. The CDR3 sequence: CASSSPVAGWGQETQYF. Written as DNA, the CDR3 is TGTGCCAGCAGCTCCCCCGTTGCAGGGTGGGGACAAGAGACCCAGTACTTC.

This clonotype occurred many times. The chain couples TRBV11-3 to TRBJ2-2; the D gene is possibly TRBD2 (5 bases). Germline values: CDR1 SGHNT, CDR2 YENEEA. V lost 3 bases and J 6 bases, leaving 8 bases between the germline ends. CDR3 length: 13 residues. The CDR3 DNA reads as TGTGCCAGCAGCTTGAGGGTATCCGGGGAGCTGTTTTTT. Translating it yields CASSLRVSGELFF.

This clonotype appeared many times. V is TRBV11-2 and J is TRBJ2-5, with D possibly being TRBD1 (6 bases). Germline V gene lookup returns CDR1 SGHAT and CDR2 FQNNGV. Trimming shortened V by 5 bases and J by 1 base, and 11 bases separated the two germline ends. The CDR3 has 14 amino acids. The CDR3 loop reads CASSIGQLQETQYF. CDR3 nucleotide sequence: TGTGCCAGCAGCATCGGACAGCTCCAAGAGACCCAGTACTTC. The full variable domain, completed using reference TRBV11-2 and TRBJ2-5, is EAGVAQSPRYKIIEKRQSVAFWCNPISGHATLYWYQQILGQGPKLLIQFQNNGVVDDSQLPKDRFSAERLKGVDSTLKIQPAKLEDSAVYLCASSIGQLQETQYFGPGTRLLVL.

This clonotype was detected only a few times. The chain has TRBV27 and TRBJ2-3, with D perhaps TRBD2 (7 bases). CDR1 is MNHEY and CDR2 is SMNVEV in the germline V gene (reference sequence). CDR3 length: 16 amino acids. V lost 4 bases and J lost 5, with 19 bases in between. CDR3 loop: CASSSPRGGAIDTQYF. The CDR3 bases are TGTGCCAGCAGTTCCCCTAGGGGGGGGGCGATAGATACGCAGTATTTT.

V usage is TRBV5-4 and J usage is TRBJ1-3, with unresolved D. Per the germline V gene, CDR1 is SGHNT and CDR2 is YYREEE (reference sequence). The CDR3 is 16 residues long. Trimming removed 0 bases at V and 0 bases at J, with 10 bases between. The DNA of the CDR3 is TGTGCCAGCAGCTTGGAGCAGGCTCCCTCTGGAAACACCATATATTTT. As protein: CASSLEQAPSGNTIYF.

Ten or more counts support this clonotype. The chain couples TRBV14 to TRBJ1-2; D is undetermined. Germline CDR1 SGHDN, CDR2 FVKESK. Trimming cost V 4 bases and J 4 bases, with 10 bases left between them. The CDR3 contains 13 residues. DNA for the CDR3: TGTGCCAGCAGCCTGCAGACTGGCTATGGCTACACCTTC. Its translation is CASSLQTGYGYTF.

The table lists this clonotype with many counts. The chain employs TRBV7-2 and TRBJ1-2; unclear D gene. The CDR3 is 15 residues long. Germline V gives CDR1 SGHTA, CDR2 FQGNSA. Trimming cost V 4 bases and J 3 bases, with 15 bases left between them. CDR3 DNA sequence: TGTGCCAGCAGCTCCAAGCAAGGAACGGACTATGGCTACACCTTC. This gives the protein CASSSKQGTDYGYTF. Filled out from reference TRBV7-2 and TRBJ1-2, the complete variable domain reads GAGVSQSPSNKVTEKGKDVELRCDPISGHTALYWYRQSLGQGLEFLIYFQGNSAPDKSGLPSDRFSAERTGGSVSTLTIQRTQQEDSAVYLCASSSKQGTDYGYTFGSGTRLTVV.

This chain joins TRBV7-2 and TRBJ2-1, with D maybe TRBD1 (6 bases). This CDR3 has 15 amino acids. Trimming shortened V by 1 base and J by 6 bases, and 13 bases separated the two germline ends. CDR1 and CDR2 from the germline V gene are SGHTA and FQGNSA. CDR3 sequence: CASSLDRAIGNEQFF. The CDR3 nucleotides read TGTGCCAGCAGCTTAGACAGGGCTATTGGCAATGAGCAGTTCTTC.

This clonotype was counted at least ten times. The gene calls are TRBV7-9 and TRBJ2-3; D not certain. V lost 6 bases to trimming and J lost 5 bases, with 12 bases between them. The CDR3 sequence is 13 residues long. Germline V gene lookup returns CDR1 SEHNR and CDR2 FQNEAQ (reference sequence). CDR3 amino acids: CASRLDTGDTQYF. DNA for the CDR3: TGTGCCAGCAGACTCGACACGGGAGATACGCAGTATTTT.

This clonotype was counted between two and nine times. The chain is built from TRBV6-2 or TRBV6-3 and TRBJ1-1; 9 nucleotides match TRBD1. With 5 bases clipped from V and 4 bases from J, the junction kept 5 bases outside the gene matches. Germline-derived CDR1 and CDR2 are MNHEY and SVGEGT. The CDR3 extends over 14 amino acids. CDR3 amino acids: CASSEQGASTEAFF. In DNA, the CDR3 is TGTGCCAGCAGTGAACAGGGGGCCAGCACTGAAGCTTTCTTT.